The 28 T cell receptor beta chains below were found in one sample sequenced in a study of regulatory T cells in long-lasting Graves disease (dated by TCRdb to the early 2020s). Libraries came from multiplex PCR. Instrument on record: Illumina HiSeq 4000. TCR beta libraries were built with iRepertoire HTBI primers and Arm-PCR amplification of CDR3 regions. TCRdb passed the public sequencing reads through fastp at Q25 and MiXCR, retaining productive beta sequences. All rows with the same CDR3 protein become a single entry with the most common DNA and genes. The sample contains over 350,000 distinct CDR3 sequences, 12% to 15% of them found a single time. 17% of the sample is held by the ten biggest clonotypes. According to the study, the label for this sample's time point signals: newly diagnosed GD, antithyroid drugs for less than 3 months. RNA was extracted from PBMCs in TRIzol for both TCR sequencing and RNA sequencing.

These sequences were also reported in another study, on T cells in Graves' hyperthyroidism and ophthalmopathy.

The source was peripheral blood mononuclear cells (PBMCs), collected at new diagnosis, from a patient treated with antithyroid drugs. The receptor source for this set is a woman aged 45-65 years with Graves disease. Donor details come from another sample of the same person, matched by shared clones.

A note on this clonotype: Sequence at one end of the junction differs from germline and may be a read error. V gene TRBV2 combines with J gene TRBJ2-1, with TRBD1 identical over 7 bases. The CDR3 runs to 11 residues. Germline values: CDR1 SNHLY, CDR2 FYNNEI. The CDR3 bases are TGTGCCAGCAGTGCCCGACAGGGTAAGCTCTTC. Translated, it gives CASSARQGKLF.

This clonotype was seen repeatedly, ten times or more. This rearrangement joins TRBV28 to TRBJ2-7; 9 nucleotides line up with TRBD1. CDR1 is MDHEN and CDR2 is SYDVKM in the germline V gene. After removal of 4 bases from V and 5 bases from J, the junction contained 12 bases not matched to a gene. The CDR3 is 16 amino acids. The CDR3 region is CASSSSGTGISHEQYF. The DNA of the CDR3 is TGTGCCAGCAGTTCCTCCGGGACAGGGATTTCCCACGAGCAGTACTTC. The full variable domain, its missing parts supplied by reference TRBV28 and TRBJ2-7, is DVKVTQSSRYLVKRTGEKVFLECVQDMDHENMFWYRQDPGLGLRLIYFSYDVKMKEKGDIPEGYSVSREKKERFSLILESASTNQTSMYLCASSSSGTGISHEQYFGPGTRLTVT.

This clonotype was picked up many times. The rearrangement joins TRBV12-3 or TRBV12-4 to TRBJ1-5, with a tentative D call TRBD1 (5 bases). The CDR3 has 15 residues. Trimming removed 0 bases from V and 2 bases from J, with 8 bases in between. CDR3 in amino acids: CASSLAGGGNQPQHF. As DNA, the CDR3 is TGTGCCAGCAGTTTAGCGGGGGGTGGCAATCAGCCCCAGCATTTT.

This clonotype came up many times. The chain joins TRBV2 to TRBJ2-7; 14 nucleotides match TRBD2. The CDR3 extends over 15 amino acids. The V and J ends lost 6 bases and 6 bases, in that order; junction bases with no gene match: 7. Germline assignment: CDR1 SNHLY and CDR2 FYNNEI. CDR3 nucleotides: TGTGCCAGCAGCCCGGGACTAGCGGGAGTTGGCGAGCAGTACTTC. Amino acid sequence: CASSPGLAGVGEQYF.

There are many counts of this clonotype. V usage is TRBV7-8 and J usage is TRBJ2-1; 8 positions agree with TRBD2. The CDR3 is 19 residues long. The J segment lost 0 bases and the V segment lost 5 bases, leaving 15 bases of the junction unmatched. CDR1 and CDR2 (germline): SGHVS, FQNEAQ. The DNA of the CDR3 is TGTGCCAGCAGCCTAGGGAGGCTAGCGGGTCGGAGCTCCTACAATGAGCAGTTCTTC. Protein product: CASSLGRLAGRSSYNEQFF.

This clonotype was recorded at least ten times. This chain joins TRBV20-1 and TRBJ2-7, with D perhaps TRBD1 (5 bases). CDR3 length equals 13 residues. Trimming cost V 4 bases and J 0 bases, with 10 bases left between them. CDR1 and CDR2 from the germline V gene are DFQATT and SNEGSKA (reference sequence). The CDR3 DNA reads as TGCAGTGCTATAAGACAGAGCTCCTACGAGCAGTACTTC. Protein: CSAIRQSSYEQYF.

This clonotype was counted many times. The CDR3 DNA reads TGCGCCAGCAAAACAACACAGCAATACACAGATACGCAGTATTTT. As protein: CASKTTQQYTDTQYF. The V gene is TRBV5-1, the J gene TRBJ2-3; D gene uncertain. CDR1 is SGHRS, CDR2 YFSETQ, per germline. V lost 6 bases and J lost 2, with 16 bases in between. The CDR3 is made up of 15 amino acids.

The rearrangement links TRBV5-1 to TRBJ1-5; weak D call: TRBD1 (5 bases). Deletions cut 0 bases from V and 5 bases from J, with 9 bases between. The CDR3 is 14 amino acids. In germline, CDR1 is SGHRS, CDR2 YFSETQ. CDR3: CASSLVAGDQPQHF. The DNA for the CDR3 is TGCGCCAGCAGCTTGGTGGCGGGGGATCAGCCCCAGCATTTT.

The V call is TRBV6-5, the J call TRBJ1-5, with TRBD1 as a possible D gene (6 bases). V lost 4 bases and J lost 6, with 16 bases in between. The germline gives CDR1 MNHEY, CDR2 SVGAGI. The CDR3 extends over 15 amino acids. CDR3 in amino acids: CASSLGGSGPQPQHF. CDR3 nucleotide sequence: TGTGCCAGCAGTTTGGGGGGCTCAGGACCTCAGCCCCAGCATTTT.

This clonotype was counted between two and nine times. J is TRBJ2-1 and V is TRBV18; 9 nucleotides align to TRBD2. The CDR3 contains 18 residues. The V segment lost 1 base and the J segment 3 bases; nucleotides outside the gene matches: 10. The V gene's germline CDR1 is KGHSH and CDR2 LQKENI. For the CDR3, the DNA is TGTGCCAGCTCACCACAGGAGCTAGCGGGGCGTTTCTACAATGAGCAGTTCTTC. Its protein is CASSPQELAGRFYNEQFF.

This clonotype was counted ten times or more. This sequence joins TRBV2 and TRBJ2-7; D is unresolved. CDR3 size: 11 residues. CDR1 and CDR2 (germline): SNHLY, FYNNEI. V gave up 7 bases and J gave up 3 bases, with 7 bases separating them. The CDR3 region has the DNA TGTGCCAGCACTGGGGACTACGAGCAGTACTTC. Translation: CASTGDYEQYF.

This clonotype was recorded many times. The chain carries TRBV6-2 or TRBV6-3 and TRBJ2-7; 11 bases are a match to TRBD1. Germline-derived CDR1 and CDR2 are MNHEY and SVGEGT. The CDR3 runs to 16 residues. The trim removed 3 bases at V and 0 bases at J, leaving 4 bases unmatched. CDR3 bases: TGTGCCAGCAGTTATGGGGGGACAGGGGGCTCCTACGAGCAGTACTTC. The encoded protein is CASSYGGTGGSYEQYF.

The chain carries TRBV29-1 and TRBJ2-1; 8 bases map to TRBD2. CDR1 and CDR2 (germline): SQVTM, ANQGSEA. With V trimmed by 0 bases and J by 4 bases, 11 bases remained unmatched. The CDR3 is made up of 17 amino acids. The CDR3, as DNA: TGCAGCGTTGAAGAGGCGCCAGCGGGAGTGAGATACAATGAGCAGTTCTTC. Translation gives CSVEEAPAGVRYNEQFF.

This chain links TRBV29-1 with TRBJ2-7; 10 positions agree with TRBD1. Per germline, CDR1 SQVTM and CDR2 ANQGSEA. After removal of 6 bases from V and 6 bases from J, the junction contained 2 bases not matched to a gene. This CDR3 has 11 amino acids. The CDR3 reads CSVGTGAEQYF. In DNA form, the CDR3 reads TGCAGCGTCGGGACAGGGGCCGAGCAGTACTTC.

The V and J genes are TRBV30 and TRBJ2-7; D is uncertain. Germline V gives CDR1 GTSNPN, CDR2 SVGIG (reference sequence). The CDR3 is made up of 11 amino acids. V shed 1 base and J shed 5 bases, with 6 bases lying between them. The CDR3 nucleotides are TGTGCCTGGAGTGGTCCCCACGAGCAGTACTTC. This encodes CAWSGPHEQYF.

This clonotype came up many times. The rearrangement uses TRBV7-8 and TRBJ2-2; possibly TRBD1 or TRBD2 for D (7 bases each). This CDR3 has 13 residues. With 5 bases removed from V and 6 bases from J, the gap between germline ends came to 10 bases. The germline V gene has CDR1 SGHVS and CDR2 FQNEAQ. Here the CDR3 reads CASSPGGAGELFF. In DNA form, the CDR3 reads TGTGCCAGCAGCCCAGGGGGGGCCGGGGAGCTGTTTTTT.

This clonotype was observed many times. The DNA for the CDR3 is TGTGCCTGGAGCCCGGGGGCTGTGTATGGCTACACCTTC. It specifies CAWSPGAVYGYTF. The chain joins TRBV30 to TRBJ1-2; weak D call: TRBD1 (6 bases). V lost 3 bases, J lost 5 bases, and 13 bases lay in between. The CDR3 extends over 13 amino acids. The germline V gene has CDR1 GTSNPN and CDR2 SVGIG (reference sequence). The whole variable domain, filled in from reference TRBV30 and TRBJ1-2, reads SQTIHQWPATLVQPVGSPLSLECTVEGTSNPNLYWYRQAAGRGLQLLFYSVGIGQISSEVPQNLSASRPQDRQFILSSKKLLLSDSGFYLCAWSPGAVYGYTFGSGTRLTVV.

In its sample, this clonotype was seen many times. The chain joins TRBV2 to TRBJ2-1; D might be TRBD2 (6 bases). The CDR3 consists of 13 residues. Germline-derived CDR1 and CDR2 are SNHLY and FYNNEI. The germline V and J ends were trimmed by 2 bases and 5 bases, with 7 bases remaining between them. The DNA of the CDR3 is TGTGCCAGCAGTGAACGCGGGGACAATGAGCAGTTCTTC. It encodes CASSERGDNEQFF. The full variable domain, in which reference TRBV2 and TRBJ2-1 provide the parts outside the CDR3, is EPEVTQTPSHQVTQMGQEVILRCVPISNHLYFYWYRQILGQKVEFLVSFYNNEISEKSEIFDDQFSVERPDGSNFTLKIRSTKLEDSAMYFCASSERGDNEQFFGPGTRLTVL.

This clonotype has a handful of counts. The chain links TRBV11-2 to TRBJ2-1; 9 nucleotides match TRBD1. The J segment lost 6 bases and the V segment lost 1 base, leaving 7 bases of the junction unmatched. Looked up from germline, CDR1 is SGHAT and CDR2 is FQNNGV. The length of the CDR3 is 16 residues. In nucleotides, the CDR3 is TGTGCCAGCAGCTTAGCCCGGACAGGGGAAGGCAATGAGCAGTTCTTC. Amino acids: CASSLARTGEGNEQFF.

In its sample, this clonotype was seen many times. The rearrangement links TRBV2 to TRBJ2-5; 10 bases line up with TRBD1. The ends lost 5 bases at V and 2 bases at J; junction bases unmatched: 5. Germline V gene sequence: CDR1 SNHLY, CDR2 FYNNEI. The CDR3 has 15 amino acids. Written as DNA, the CDR3 is TGTGCCAGCAGTAACCAGGGACAGGGGCAAGAGACCCAGTACTTC. Translating it yields CASSNQGQGQETQYF.

The chain combines TRBV5-6 with TRBJ2-5, with a weak D call TRBD1 (6 bases). Trimming pared 4 bases from V and 1 base from J, leaving 11 bases between. Germline V gene sequence: CDR1 SGHDT, CDR2 YYEEEE. This CDR3 contains 14 residues. In DNA, the CDR3 is TGTGCCAGCAGCACCACAGGGACCCAAGAGACCCAGTACTTC. Protein product: CASSTTGTQETQYF.

The chain uses TRBV27 and TRBJ1-6; D is ambiguous. Germline CDR1 MNHEY, CDR2 SMNVEV (reference sequence). The CDR3 totals 17 residues. Trimming shortened V by 5 bases and J by 0 bases, and 14 bases separated the two germline ends. The CDR3 bases are TGTGCCAGCAGTCCTGTGGGGATGAGCTCCTATAATTCACCCCTCCACTTT. Protein sequence: CASSPVGMSSYNSPLHF.

Concerning this clonotype itself: Possible read error: a much larger clone is one base away. The rearrangement links TRBV5-1 to TRBJ2-5, with D possibly TRBD1 on 6 matching bases. The CDR3 loop spans 15 amino acids. Germline-derived CDR1 and CDR2 are SGHRS and YFSETQ. V lost 4 bases to trimming and J lost 11 bases, with 24 bases between them. The CDR3 nucleotides read TGCGCCAGCAGCGCACTCCCGGACAGAGACAATGAGCAGTACTTC. Its translation: CASSALPDRDNEQYF.

This clonotype was counted between two and nine times. Here the CDR3 reads CATSVAGNTEAFF. The CDR3 DNA follows: TGTGCCACCAGTGTTGCGGGGAACACTGAAGCTTTCTTT. The chain recombines TRBV24-1 with TRBJ1-1; D is undetermined. The germline V gene has CDR1 KGHDR and CDR2 SFDVKD. The CDR3 loop spans 13 amino acids. The V end lost 5 bases, the J end lost 1 base, and 7 bases lay between the germline ends.

This clonotype was counted many times. This rearrangement joins TRBV6-1 to TRBJ2-1; 7 nucleotides align to TRBD1. CDR3 length: 16 residues. V was pared by 7 bases and J by 2 bases, with 11 bases of the junction left unmatched. The germline V gene has CDR1 MNHNS and CDR2 SASEGT. This CDR3 is CASKGAPGQTYNEQFF. The CDR3 region has the DNA TGTGCCAGCAAGGGAGCCCCGGGACAGACCTACAATGAGCAGTTCTTC.

The chain uses TRBV5-1 and TRBJ1-5; D is unclear. This CDR3 region has 13 residues. Germline lookup yields CDR1 SGHRS and CDR2 YFSETQ. V shed 2 bases and J shed 11 bases, with 14 bases lying between them. The CDR3 loop reads CASSFSGSGAQHF. The DNA of the CDR3 is TGCGCCAGCAGCTTTTCGGGGTCCGGGGCCCAGCATTTT.

The chain couples TRBV20-1 to TRBJ2-4, with D hard to call. V was cut by 0 bases and J by 1 base, with 10 bases left in between. CDR1 is DFQATT and CDR2 is SNEGSKA in the germline V gene (reference sequence). The length of the CDR3 is 15 residues. This chain's CDR3 is CSARDGASAKNIQYF. Here the CDR3 DNA reads TGCAGTGCTAGAGATGGAGCGAGCGCCAAAAACATTCAGTACTTC.

This clonotype was counted only a few times. This chain uses TRBV4-1 with TRBJ2-7; D remains unclear. CDR3 length: 14 amino acids. CDR1 is MGHRA and CDR2 is YSYEKL in the germline V gene. Between the trimmed V and J ends, which lost 0 bases and 1 base, there was a span of 7 bases. This CDR3 reads CASSQDLGSYEQYF. The CDR3 DNA sequence: TGCGCCAGCAGCCAAGATCTCGGGTCCTACGAGCAGTACTTC.